These 18 T cell receptor beta chains share one sample of origin, sequenced in a study of blood T cell repertoires in COVID-19. Generated by immunoSEQ multiplex PCR, the TCRdb table keeps only in-frame clones and is missing some. The sample yields 150,000 or so clones, 60% to 80% seen once. Sequenced input: peripheral blood. These receptors were obtained from a woman aged 45 to 65 with active or convalescent COVID-19.

The chain is built from TRBV5-4 and TRBJ2-2; possibly TRBD2 for D (5 bases). From germline, CDR1 is SGHNT and CDR2 YYREEE (reference sequence). The CDR3 covers 15 residues. Trimming cost V 0 bases and J 5 bases, with 11 bases left between them. The CDR3: CASSLGGLGTGELFF. For the CDR3, the DNA is TGTGCCAGCAGCTTGGGAGGGTTGGGGACCGGGGAGCTGTTTTTT.

This rearrangement joins TRBV7-2 to TRBJ2-7; 8 nucleotides line up with TRBD2. Germline V gene sequence: CDR1 SGHTA, CDR2 FQGNSA. There are 15 residues in the CDR3. V lost 2 bases and J lost 3; bases outside the gene matches: 6. The CDR3 bases are TGTGCCAGCAGCTTAAATGGCGGGGGGTTCTACGAGCAGTACTTC. It translates to CASSLNGGGFYEQYF.

The chain combines TRBV10-3 with TRBJ2-7; TRBD1 matches at 10 bases. CDR3 length equals 16 residues. Germline-derived CDR1 and CDR2 are ENHRY and SYGVKD. Trimming cost V 11 bases and J 3 bases; bases outside gene matches: 16. CDR3 sequence: CASEDPGQGQIYEQYF. CDR3 in DNA: TGTGCCTCTGAGGATCCGGGACAGGGGCAAATCTACGAGCAGTACTTC.

The chain employs TRBV20-1 and TRBJ1-5; the D gene is possibly TRBD1 (5 bases). Germline CDR1 and CDR2: DFQATT and SNEGSKA (reference sequence). The V end was cut by 3 bases, the J end by 7 bases, with 10 bases between. The CDR3 extends over 12 amino acids. CDR3: CSASAGDQPQHF. The CDR3 coding sequence is TGCAGTGCTAGTGCGGGGGACCAGCCCCAGCATTTT.

A note on this clone: One junction end disagrees with the germline gene, perhaps due to a read error. The chain couples TRBV11-2 to TRBJ2-7; TRBD2 aligns across 9 bases. The CDR3 runs 18 residues. CDR1 is SGHAT, CDR2 FQNNGV, per germline. The CDR3 here is CASSIDGASGVSSYEQYF. CDR3 DNA: TGTGCCAGCAGCATAGATGGAGCTAGCGGGGTTAGCTCCTACGAGCAGTACTTC.

In its sample, this clone was seen many times. CDR3 amino acids: CASSGGDYHTEAFF. The CDR3 coding sequence is TGTGCCAGTAGTGGGGGGGACTATCACACTGAAGCTTTCTTT. The chain carries TRBV19 and TRBJ1-1; TRBD1 is a possible D gene (5 bases). The germline V gene encodes CDR1 LNHDA and CDR2 SQIVND (reference sequence). The V and J ends lost 5 bases and 3 bases respectively, with 13 bases between them. The CDR3 totals 14 residues.

V gene TRBV6-1 combines with J gene TRBJ2-5; tentatively, D is TRBD1 (6 bases). This CDR3 has 16 amino acids. V was pared by 4 bases and J by 1 base, with 16 bases between. CDR1 MNHNS and CDR2 SASEGT come from the germline V gene. This CDR3 is CASSGDTLWGQETQYF. The CDR3 DNA reads TGTGCCAGCAGTGGGGACACCCTATGGGGCCAAGAGACCCAGTACTTC.

The chain links TRBV5-1 to TRBJ2-7, with 8 bases fitting TRBD2. The ends lost 0 bases at V and 4 bases at J; junction bases unmatched: 9. The germline V gene has CDR1 SGHRS and CDR2 YFSETQ. There are 16 residues in the CDR3. Here the CDR3 DNA reads TGCGCCAGCAGCTTGGCGCCGCCGGGACTAGGGTACGAGCAGTACTTC. It encodes CASSLAPPGLGYEQYF.

This sequence joins TRBV3-1 (or the pseudogene TRBV3-2) and TRBJ1-1; D not certain. The CDR3 runs 11 residues. The V gene lost 3 bases and the J gene lost 9 bases, with 8 bases spanning the gap. The V gene's germline CDR1 is LGHDT and CDR2 YNNKEL (reference sequence). The CDR3 protein is CASSQGGQAFF. The CDR3 bases are TGTGCCAGCAGCCAGGGAGGACAAGCTTTCTTT.

The rearrangement joins TRBV11-2 to TRBJ1-2; the D gene is possibly TRBD1 (5 bases). Trimming took off 0 bases at V and 0 bases at J, with 5 bases between the two ends. This CDR3 has 14 residues. CDR1 is SGHAT and CDR2 is FQNNGV in the germline V gene. CDR3 protein: CASSLDRANYGYTF. The CDR3 bases are TGTGCCAGCAGCTTAGACAGGGCTAACTATGGCTACACCTTC.

This chain connects TRBV3-1 (or the pseudogene TRBV3-2) to TRBJ2-3; 7 bases map to TRBD2. The ends lost 1 base at V and 6 bases at J; junction bases unmatched: 4. The V gene's germline CDR1 is LGHDT and CDR2 YNNKEL (reference sequence). The CDR3 is made up of 14 amino acids. The CDR3 DNA reads as TGTGCCAGCAGCCAAGGAGATAGCGGGGATACGCAGTATTTT. Its protein is CASSQGDSGDTQYF.

The chain carries TRBV2 and TRBJ1-1; TRBD1 aligns across 9 bases. The CDR3 sequence is 14 residues long. V dropped 7 bases and J dropped 3; count of bases not matched to a gene: 6. Germline V gene sequence: CDR1 SNHLY, CDR2 FYNNEI. As DNA, the CDR3 is TGTGCCAGCACCCGGACAGGGGCGGACACTGAAGCTTTCTTT. The encoded protein is CASTRTGADTEAFF.

This sequence joins TRBV4-2 and TRBJ2-2; possible D gene TRBD1, 5 bases. The V end was cut by 5 bases, the J end by 1 base, with 14 bases between. The CDR3 has 16 residues. Germline CDR1 reads LGHNA; CDR2 reads YNFKEQ. CDR3: CASSEPPTGNTGELFF. The CDR3 nucleotides read TGTGCCAGCAGCGAGCCCCCAACAGGGAACACCGGGGAGCTGTTTTTT.

V and J are TRBV29-1 and TRBJ2-1; a weak D match, TRBD1 (6 bases). This CDR3 comprises 12 residues. Germline V CDR1 and CDR2: SQVTM, ANQGSEA. The V end lost 3 bases, the J end lost 8 bases, and 11 bases lay between the germline ends. In nucleotides, the CDR3 is TGCAGCGTTGAGAGTGGGGGCTATGAGCAGTTCTTC. This gives the protein CSVESGGYEQFF.

V and J are TRBV4-1 and TRBJ2-1; TRBD2 matches 8 bases. Germline V gene data show CDR1 as MGHRA and CDR2 as YSYEKL. V lost 0 bases and J lost 1; bases outside the gene matches: 11. The CDR3 has 19 residues. CDR3 region: CASSQEVWSGGPSYNEQFF. CDR3 bases: TGCGCCAGCAGCCAAGAGGTGTGGAGCGGGGGACCTTCCTACAATGAGCAGTTCTTC.

The chain joins TRBV5-6 to TRBJ1-1, with 9 bases fitting TRBD1. The CDR3 extends over 14 amino acids. Germline V gives CDR1 SGHDT, CDR2 YYEEEE. V gave up 4 bases and J gave up 1 base; unmatched junction bases: 2. The CDR3 sequence: CASSHRGRNTEAFF. CDR3 coding DNA: TGTGCCAGCAGCCACAGGGGGCGGAACACTGAAGCTTTCTTT.

The rearrangement joins TRBV27 to TRBJ2-1; possible D gene TRBD1, 5 bases. The CDR3 totals 15 residues. Trimming stripped 6 bases from V and 0 bases from J, with 12 bases between. Germline V gene lookup returns CDR1 MNHEY and CDR2 SMNVEV (reference sequence). CDR3 region: CASSPGHDSYNEQFF. The CDR3, as DNA: TGTGCCAGCAGCCCTGGACATGACTCCTACAATGAGCAGTTCTTC.

This chain uses TRBV11-2 with TRBJ2-3; a weak D match, TRBD2 (6 bases). The germline V gene has CDR1 SGHAT and CDR2 FQNNGV. Trimming took 0 bases from V and 6 from J, leaving 10 bases between them. The CDR3 consists of 14 residues. The CDR3 loop reads CASSLDGGTDTQYF. The CDR3 bases are TGTGCCAGCAGCTTAGACGGCGGGACGGATACGCAGTATTTT.